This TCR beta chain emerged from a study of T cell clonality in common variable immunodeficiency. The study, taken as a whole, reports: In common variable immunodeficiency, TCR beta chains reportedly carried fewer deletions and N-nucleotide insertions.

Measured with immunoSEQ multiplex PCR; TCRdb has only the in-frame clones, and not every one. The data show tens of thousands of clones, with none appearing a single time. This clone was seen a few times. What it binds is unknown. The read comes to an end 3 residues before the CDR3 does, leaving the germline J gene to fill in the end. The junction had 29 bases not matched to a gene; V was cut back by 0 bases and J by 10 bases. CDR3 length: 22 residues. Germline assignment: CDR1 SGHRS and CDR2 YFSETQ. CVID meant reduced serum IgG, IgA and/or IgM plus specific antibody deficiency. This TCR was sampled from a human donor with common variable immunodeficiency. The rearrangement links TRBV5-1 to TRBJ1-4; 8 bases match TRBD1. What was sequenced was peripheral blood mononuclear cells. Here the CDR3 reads CASSLADHVDQTDRGFFVKLFF. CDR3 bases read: TGCGCCAGCAGCTTGGCCGACCACGTAGACCAGACCGACAGGGGATTTTTTGTAAAA.